These T cell receptor beta chains were read from a single sample in a study of response to subunit inactivated influenza vaccine. TCRdb reprocessed the RT-PCR reads via MiXCR and lists one record per CDR3 protein. Of 400,000 to 650,000 distinct CDR3 sequences in the sample, less than 7.5% are singletons; the top ten hold approximately 14%. The sample was PBMCs from blood, taken less than 30 months after vaccination. The receptors were sampled from a man between 50 and 69 years old who received an inactivated influenza vaccine. Each CDR3 is given with its conserved first and last residue. D genes are given only for firm matches.

>TRBV12-3/TRBV12-4|15|TRBJ2-2|-
CASSFPGRSTGELFF
>TRBV10-3|15|TRBJ2-5|-
CAISESPGRGETQYF
>TRBV3-1|16|TRBJ1-5|TRBD1
CASSKTGTGVGQPQHF
>TRBV5-1|16|TRBJ1-1|-
CASSLAQGRLNTEAFF
>TRBV9|15|TRBJ1-1|-
CASSVGLGEATEAFF
>TRBV11-2|17|TRBJ2-1|TRBD2
CASSLPREVSSYNEQFF
>TRBV7-2|15|TRBJ1-4|TRBD1
CASSSLGQGDEKLFF
>TRBV29-1|14|TRBJ2-5|TRBD2
CSVVLAGGYETQYF
>TRBV10-3|14|TRBJ2-5|-
CAIKTGGLGETQYF
>TRBV7-9|16|TRBJ2-1|-
CASSPPGGRGANEQFF
>TRBV12-3/TRBV12-4|11|TRBJ2-1|-
CASSRTHEQFF
>TRBV6-1|15|TRBJ2-7|-
CASRSFGAGMGVQYF
>TRBV7-2|13|TRBJ2-7|-
CASSPLPIYEQYF
>TRBV20-1|12|TRBJ1-5|-
CSALEVNQPQHF
>TRBV7-9|13|TRBJ2-7|TRBD2
CASSLQPGLEEYF
>TRBV6-2/TRBV6-3|14|TRBJ2-2|TRBD1
CASGRTGVTGELFF
>TRBV11-2|18|TRBJ2-1|TRBD2
CASSLFRKREAGYNEQFF
>TRBV12-3/TRBV12-4|15|TRBJ2-1|TRBD1
CASTKDRGLINEQFF
>TRBV12-3/TRBV12-4|14|TRBJ1-6|-
CASSLMEGDSPLHF